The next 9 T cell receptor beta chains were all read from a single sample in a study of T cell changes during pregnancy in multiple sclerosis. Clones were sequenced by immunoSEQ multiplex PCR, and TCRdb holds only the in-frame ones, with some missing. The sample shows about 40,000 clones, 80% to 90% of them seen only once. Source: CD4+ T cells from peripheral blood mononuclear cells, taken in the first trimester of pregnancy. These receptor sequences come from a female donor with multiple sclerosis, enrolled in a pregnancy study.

This CDR3 reads CASSPYRGLGYTEAFF. The CDR3 DNA reads as TGTGCCAGCTCACCGTACAGGGGGCTGGGGTACACTGAAGCTTTCTTT. The genes are TRBV18 and TRBJ1-1; 9 bases map to TRBD1. The CDR3 runs 16 residues. Unmatched junction bases numbered 8, after V lost 3 bases and J lost 3 bases. Germline V lookup: CDR1 KGHSH, CDR2 LQKENI.

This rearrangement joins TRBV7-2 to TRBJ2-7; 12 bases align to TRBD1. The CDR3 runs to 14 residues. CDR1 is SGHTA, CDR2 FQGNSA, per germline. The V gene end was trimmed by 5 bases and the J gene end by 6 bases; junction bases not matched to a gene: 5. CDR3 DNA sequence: TGTGCCAGCAGCGCGGGACAGGGGGCGGGCGAGCAGTACTTC. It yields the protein CASSAGQGAGEQYF.

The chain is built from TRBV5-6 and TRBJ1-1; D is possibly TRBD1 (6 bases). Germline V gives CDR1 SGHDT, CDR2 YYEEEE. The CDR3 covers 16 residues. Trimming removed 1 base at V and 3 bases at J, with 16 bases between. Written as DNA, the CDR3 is TGTGCCAGCAGCTTGTCGGGGGGCAGCAGAGACACTGAAGCTTTCTTT. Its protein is CASSLSGGSRDTEAFF.

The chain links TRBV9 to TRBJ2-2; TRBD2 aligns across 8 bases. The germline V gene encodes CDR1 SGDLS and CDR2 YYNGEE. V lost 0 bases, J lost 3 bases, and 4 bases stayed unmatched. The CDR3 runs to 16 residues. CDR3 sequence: CASSVVSGIYTGELFF. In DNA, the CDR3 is TGTGCCAGCAGCGTAGTTAGCGGGATATACACCGGGGAGCTGTTTTTT. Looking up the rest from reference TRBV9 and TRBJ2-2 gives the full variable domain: DSGVTQTPKHLITATGQRVTLRCSPRSGDLSVYWYQQSLDQGLQFLIQYYNGEERAKGNILERFSAQQFPDLHSELNLSSLELGDSALYFCASSVVSGIYTGELFFGEGSRLTVL.

DNA for the CDR3: TGTGCCATCAGTCCTAAAGGGGGCCTCGGCACTGAAGCTTTCTTT. Its protein product is CAISPKGGLGTEAFF. The chain couples TRBV10-3 to TRBJ1-1, with 7 bases fitting TRBD1. This CDR3 has 15 residues. J was trimmed by 4 bases and V by 5 bases; bases with no gene match: 10. From germline, CDR1 is ENHRY and CDR2 SYGVKD.

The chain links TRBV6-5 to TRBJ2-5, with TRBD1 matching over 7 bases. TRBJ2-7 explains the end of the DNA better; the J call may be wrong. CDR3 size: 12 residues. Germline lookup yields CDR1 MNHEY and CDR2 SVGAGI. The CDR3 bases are TGTGCCAGCAAGGCAGGGGGCTACGAGCAGTACTTC. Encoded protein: CASKAGGYEQYF.

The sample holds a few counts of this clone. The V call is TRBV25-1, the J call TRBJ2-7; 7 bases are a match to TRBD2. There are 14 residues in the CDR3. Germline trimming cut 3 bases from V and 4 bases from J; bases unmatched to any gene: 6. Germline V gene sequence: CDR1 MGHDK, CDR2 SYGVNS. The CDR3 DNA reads TGTGCCAGCAGTGATCCGGGAGGAAGTTACGAGCAGTACTTC. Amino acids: CASSDPGGSYEQYF.

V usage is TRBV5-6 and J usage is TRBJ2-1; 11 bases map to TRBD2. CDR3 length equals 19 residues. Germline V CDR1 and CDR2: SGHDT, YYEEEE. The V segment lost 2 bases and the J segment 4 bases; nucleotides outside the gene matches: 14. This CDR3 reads CASSFTSGRTRRDYNEQFF. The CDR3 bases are TGTGCCAGCAGCTTTACTAGCGGGAGAACCCGGAGGGATTACAATGAGCAGTTCTTC.

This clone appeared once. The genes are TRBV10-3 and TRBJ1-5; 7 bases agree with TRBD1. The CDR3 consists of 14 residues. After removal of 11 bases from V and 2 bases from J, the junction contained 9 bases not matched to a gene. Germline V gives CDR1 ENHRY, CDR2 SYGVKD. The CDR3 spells CAVQGSVGNQPQHF. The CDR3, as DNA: TGTGCCGTACAGGGGTCTGTTGGCAATCAGCCCCAGCATTTT.